The sequence of this TCR beta chain was determined in a study of Ad26.COV2.S vaccination and SARS-CoV-2 variants. About the research overall: Each vaccinee took Ad26.COV2.S intramuscularly, once or twice 56 days apart.

CDR3 size: 12 residues. V dropped 2 bases and J dropped 6 bases, with 4 bases sitting between them. In germline, CDR1 is MDHEN, CDR2 SYDVKM. As for treatment: some 19 received Ad26.COV2.S at low or high dose, single or two shots; 5 received placebo; per-sample allocation not given. Day 63 following the first vaccine or placebo injection was when the samples were taken. This adult donor, from Boston, was 18-55 years old. Profiled with immunoSEQ multiplex PCR; TCRdb holds only in-frame clones, not every one. The table includes 400,000 to 500,000 clones, approximately 90% detected once. Note on this clone: Antigen: not known.

Study-level findings and limits: Substantial response breadth was reportedly seen for spike-specific CD8+ and CD4+ T cells after vaccination.

This TCR came from a person aged 18-60 years who received the Ad26.COV2.S COVID-19 vaccine or a placebo. This sequence joins TRBV28 and TRBJ1-4; unclear D gene. Source: peripheral blood, taken in a trial of Ad26.COV2.S vaccine versus placebo. The CDR3 is CASSLRHEKLFF. For the CDR3, the DNA is TGTGCCAGCAGTTTAAGGCATGAAAAACTGTTTTTT.